The following is a TCR beta chain sequence with its context. The CDR3 covers 13 residues. Germline V gene sequence: CDR1 LNHNV, CDR2 YYDKDF (reference sequence). V was clipped by 0 bases and J by 10 bases; unmatched bases: 5. The data derive from a study of blood T cell repertoires in COVID-19. Here immunoSEQ multiplex PCR was the method, and the copy in TCRdb shows in-frame clones only, minus some. The table has a few hundred thousand clones, around 80% seen once; the top ten hold around 4.1%. The chain employs TRBV15 and TRBJ1-2; 7 positions match TRBD1. The specimen sequenced was PBMCs or T cells enriched from blood (not recorded which). This clonotype was sampled from a man aged 30 to 45 with acute COVID-19. The CDR3 DNA sequence: TGTGCCACCAGCAGAGATCAGGGGGAGGACTACACCTTC. Translation: CATSRDQGEDYTF.